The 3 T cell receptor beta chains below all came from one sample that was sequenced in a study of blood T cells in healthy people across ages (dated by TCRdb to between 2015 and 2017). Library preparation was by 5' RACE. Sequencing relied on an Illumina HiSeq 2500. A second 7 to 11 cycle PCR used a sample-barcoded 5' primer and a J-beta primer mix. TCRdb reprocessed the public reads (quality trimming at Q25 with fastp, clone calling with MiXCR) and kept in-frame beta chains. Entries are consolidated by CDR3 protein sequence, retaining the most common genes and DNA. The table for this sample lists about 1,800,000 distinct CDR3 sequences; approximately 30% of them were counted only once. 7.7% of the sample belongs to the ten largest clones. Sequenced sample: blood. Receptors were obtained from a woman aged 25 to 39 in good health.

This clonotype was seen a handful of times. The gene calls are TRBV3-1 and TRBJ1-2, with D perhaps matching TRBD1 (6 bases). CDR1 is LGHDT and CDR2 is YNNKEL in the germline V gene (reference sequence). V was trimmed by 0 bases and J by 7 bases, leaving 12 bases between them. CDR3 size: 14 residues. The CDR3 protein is CASSQDNRVGGYTF. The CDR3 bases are TGTGCCAGCAGCCAAGATAACAGGGTTGGTGGCTACACCTTC.

The CDR3, as DNA: TGTGCCAGCAGTGTCGGGACAGGCTATCAGCCCCAGCATTTT. This codes for CASSVGTGYQPQHF. J is TRBJ1-5 and V is TRBV12-3 or TRBV12-4, with TRBD1 identical over 8 bases. V was pared by 5 bases and J by 5 bases, with 5 bases of the junction left unmatched. The CDR3 has 14 amino acids.

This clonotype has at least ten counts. This chain's CDR3 is CATSRDREGQFF. DNA for the CDR3: TGTGCCACCAGCCGTGACCGCGAGGGGCAGTTCTTC. This chain uses TRBV15 with TRBJ2-1, with a possible D match to TRBD2 (5 bases). The CDR3 consists of 12 residues. Germline CDR1 LNHNV, CDR2 YYDKDF (reference sequence). The V and J ends lost 5 bases and 12 bases respectively, with 14 bases between them.